The 19 T cell receptor beta chains reported below all come from one sample, sequenced in a study of CD8 T cells in Susac syndrome. The RNA, about 0.45 to 1 ug, was put through reverse transcription using random hexamers. TCRdb independently ran MiXCR on the immunoSEQ multiplex PCR reads; one entry per CDR3 protein. The sample shows approximately 300,000 distinct CDR3 sequences, around nine tenths of them seen only once. The sequenced sample was CD8+ T cells from PBMCs. Receptors were obtained from a human donor with multiple sclerosis.

J is TRBJ2-3 and V is TRBV4-1; 10 positions agree with TRBD2. CDR1 is MGHRA, CDR2 YSYEKL, per germline. With 6 bases clipped from V and 5 bases from J, the junction kept 5 bases outside the gene matches. The CDR3 consists of 14 residues. The CDR3 sequence is CASRSKRGGDTQYF. The CDR3 coding sequence is TGCGCCAGCAGGTCCAAGCGGGGGGGAGATACGCAGTATTTT.

J is TRBJ2-1 and V is TRBV4-1, with D unresolved. Trimming took 3 bases from V and 0 from J, leaving 9 bases between them. The CDR3 totals 15 residues. Germline V gives CDR1 MGHRA, CDR2 YSYEKL. The DNA of the CDR3 is TGCGCCAGCAGCCAGATTATAAGCTCCTACAATGAGCAGTTCTTC. Translating it yields CASSQIISSYNEQFF.

The rearrangement uses TRBV30 and TRBJ1-2; possible D gene TRBD1, 5 bases. V was cut by 4 bases and J by 4 bases, with 10 bases left in between. CDR3 length: 12 amino acids. Per germline, CDR1 GTSNPN and CDR2 SVGIG (reference sequence). The CDR3 is CAWKGLGYGYTF. The CDR3 DNA follows: TGTGCCTGGAAGGGGCTCGGCTATGGCTACACCTTC.

The chain uses TRBV20-1 and TRBJ1-4; D is unresolved. The V gene lost 1 base and the J gene lost 4 bases, with 13 bases spanning the gap. The CDR3 is 15 amino acids. The V gene's germline CDR1 is DFQATT and CDR2 SNEGSKA (reference sequence). The chain's CDR3 is CSARGRWEINEKLFF. In DNA form, the CDR3 reads TGCAGTGCTAGAGGTCGATGGGAGATTAATGAAAAACTGTTTTTT.

V gene TRBV4-2 combines with J gene TRBJ2-7, with D perhaps assigned TRBD1 or TRBD2 (5 bases each). The CDR3 runs to 17 residues. Trimming shortened V by 0 bases and J by 3 bases, and 18 bases separated the two germline ends. CDR1 and CDR2 from the germline V gene are LGHNA and YNFKEQ. The CDR3 protein is CASSQESELRGNYEQYF. The CDR3 coding sequence is TGTGCCAGCAGCCAAGAATCGGAGCTGAGGGGAAACTACGAGCAGTACTTC.

This clonotype appeared a few times. V usage is TRBV4-2 and J usage is TRBJ2-1; D is ambiguous. This CDR3 has 16 amino acids. Looked up from germline, CDR1 is LGHNA and CDR2 is YNFKEQ. V was clipped by 0 bases and J by 6 bases, with 15 bases between them. The CDR3 sequence is CASSQDNRGPRNEQFF. As DNA, the CDR3 is TGTGCCAGCAGCCAAGATAATAGAGGTCCCCGCAATGAGCAGTTCTTC.

The rearrangement links TRBV12-3 or TRBV12-4 to TRBJ2-3; D gene unclear. Trimming removed 1 base at V and 11 bases at J, with 10 bases between. The CDR3 has 12 amino acids. The CDR3, as DNA: TGTGCCAGCAGTTTAGTGAGAGATCAGCAGTATTTT. Amino acid sequence: CASSLVRDQQYF.

The chain combines TRBV19 with TRBJ1-2; 8 bases align to TRBD1. The CDR3 runs to 14 residues. Looked up from germline, CDR1 is LNHDA and CDR2 is SQIVND (reference sequence). Trimming removed 7 bases from V and 0 bases from J; junction bases left unmatched: 4. The CDR3 reads CASTPTGANYGYTF. The CDR3 DNA reads as TGTGCCAGTACCCCGACAGGGGCTAACTATGGCTACACCTTC.

The J gene is TRBJ2-7, the V gene TRBV20-1; a possible D gene is TRBD2 (6 bases). Per the germline V gene, CDR1 is DFQATT and CDR2 is SNEGSKA (reference sequence). V gave up 3 bases and J gave up 3 bases, with 15 bases separating them. There are 14 residues in the CDR3. Here the CDR3 DNA reads TGCAGTGCTAGCCCCCAGGGACTCGGCTACGAGCAGTACTTC. Protein sequence: CSASPQGLGYEQYF.

The V gene is TRBV12-3 or TRBV12-4, the J gene TRBJ1-6, with 9 positions matching TRBD1. The CDR3 sequence is 15 residues long. V gave up 7 bases and J gave up 9 bases; unmatched junction bases: 10. CDR3 sequence: CASTEGDREISPLHF. As DNA, the CDR3 is TGTGCCAGCACCGAAGGGGACAGGGAGATTTCACCCCTCCACTTT.

This sequence joins TRBV7-2 and TRBJ1-1, with 9 positions matching TRBD1. The V gene's germline CDR1 is SGHTA and CDR2 FQGNSA. This CDR3 has 16 amino acids. The ends lost 6 bases at V and 5 bases at J; junction bases unmatched: 13. This CDR3 is CASRPTPDRGLTEAFF. CDR3 nucleotide sequence: TGTGCCAGCAGACCTACGCCGGACAGGGGTCTTACTGAAGCTTTCTTT.

Of note for this clonotype: One end of the junction does not line up with germline, which may come from a read error. The gene calls are TRBV29-1 and TRBJ2-3; possibly TRBD2 for D (6 bases). CDR1 is SQVTM, CDR2 ANQGSEA, per germline. This CDR3 contains 14 residues. CDR3 amino acids: CSVEDGSFTNTQYF. DNA for the CDR3: TGCAGCGTTGAAGACGGGAGTTTCACAAATACGCAGTATTTT.

The chain couples TRBV4-3 to TRBJ2-1; 9 bases match TRBD2. The CDR3 is 17 amino acids. Trimming at V came to 0 bases and at J to 6 bases, leaving 9 bases not matched to a gene. Germline V CDR1 and CDR2: LGHNA, YSLEER. CDR3 DNA: TGCGCCAGCAGCCAAGATCTTGAGCGGGGGGCAAGCAATGAGCAGTTCTTC. Encoded protein: CASSQDLERGASNEQFF.

With respect to this clonotype: Relative to the germline gene, one junction end is altered; a read error may explain this. This rearrangement joins TRBV7-9 to TRBJ2-7; 9 bases align to TRBD1. The length of the CDR3 is 13 residues. Germline CDR1 and CDR2: SEHNR and FQNEAQ (reference sequence). The CDR3 loop reads CTSSRQGGYEQYF. As DNA, the CDR3 is TGTACCAGCAGCCGACAGGGGGGGTACGAGCAGTACTTC.

The chain joins TRBV20-1 to TRBJ2-5, with TRBD2 matching over 16 bases. Germline V lookup: CDR1 DFQATT, CDR2 SNEGSKA (reference sequence). Trimming took 5 bases from V and 5 from J; bases not matched to a gene: 14. The CDR3 has 18 amino acids. The CDR3 DNA sequence: TGCAGTGCTTCCCCACCGGGACTAGCGGGGGGGCTCGGGGAGACCCAGTACTTC. Translation gives CSASPPGLAGGLGETQYF.

This rearrangement joins TRBV7-8 to TRBJ2-1; D ambiguous. The germline V and J ends were trimmed by 5 bases and 8 bases, with 7 bases remaining between them. CDR3 length: 11 amino acids. In germline, CDR1 is SGHVS, CDR2 FQNEAQ. The CDR3 DNA sequence: TGTGCCAGCAGCGCGTCCCATGAGCAGTTCTTC. It yields the protein CASSASHEQFF. The full variable domain, completed using reference TRBV7-8 and TRBJ2-1, is GAGVSQSPRYKVAKRGQDVALRCDPISGHVSLFWYQQALGQGPEFLTYFQNEAQLDKSGLPSDRFFAERPEGSVSTLKIQRTQQEDSAVYLCASSASHEQFFGPGTRLTVL.

CDR3 amino acids: CASSDIGDRDTDTQYF. The DNA for the CDR3 is TGTGCCAGCAGTGATATCGGGGACAGGGACACAGATACGCAGTATTTT. V is TRBV12-3 or TRBV12-4 and J is TRBJ2-3, with 9 positions matching TRBD1. V trimming: 5 bases; J trimming: 2 bases; junction bases outside the gene matches: 8. The CDR3 has 16 amino acids.

V gene TRBV19 combines with J gene TRBJ1-5; 7 bases line up with TRBD1. Germline V gene sequence: CDR1 LNHDA, CDR2 SQIVND (reference sequence). V shed 7 bases, J shed 0 bases, and the junction held 6 bases outside the gene matches. The CDR3 has 15 residues. The CDR3 protein is CASKRQGRSNQPQHF. The CDR3 bases are TGTGCCAGTAAGCGACAGGGACGTAGCAATCAGCCCCAGCATTTT.

CDR3 loop: CSARGVSSGEFYEQYF. CDR3 DNA: TGCAGTGCTAGGGGGGTTTCTAGCGGAGAGTTCTACGAGCAGTACTTC. The V gene is TRBV20-1, the J gene TRBJ2-7, with 7 positions matching TRBD2. Germline loops: CDR1 DFQATT, CDR2 SNEGSKA (reference sequence). The V segment lost 3 bases and the J segment 3 bases; nucleotides outside the gene matches: 14. The CDR3 contains 16 residues.